The following is a T cell receptor (beta chain) sequence with its context. Then a second PCR, running roughly 7 to 11 cycles, was carried out with a sample-barcoded 5' primer and a J-beta primer mix. Each CDR3 protein gets one entry after TCRdb re-called the 5' RACE reads with MiXCR. Among around 690,000 distinct CDR3 sequences listed, under 70% were seen once. This specimen comes from a study of blood T cells in healthy people across ages. There are 17 residues in the CDR3. CDR1 and CDR2 from the germline V gene are DFQATT and SNEGSKA (reference sequence). V dropped 4 bases and J dropped 2; count of bases not matched to a gene: 13.

The genes are TRBV20-1 and TRBJ1-5; 8 nucleotides match TRBD1. The receptor comes from a man between 60 and 75 years old in good health. Material: blood. The CDR3 coding sequence is TGCAGTGCTATACCGCCGCGGACAGGGACGGGCAATCAGCCCCAGCATTTT. It yields the protein CSAIPPRTGTGNQPQHF.